These 6 T cell receptor beta chains were all obtained from the same sample, sequenced in a study of shared clonotypes between healthy human individuals. Naive CD8 cells comprised CD45RO-negative, CCR7-positively selected cells, excluding terminally differentiated effector memory CD45RA+ cells. TCRdb keeps only in-frame clones here, not all; method: immunoSEQ multiplex PCR. This sample has some 2,100,000 clones, with approximately 94% found just once. The sample was naive CD8+ T cells from PBMCs. The receptors were sampled from a man aged 18 to 30 in good health. Some clones in this sample may be carry-over from other donors' samples.

The chain is built from TRBV27 and TRBJ1-1, with D hard to call. The V gene's germline CDR1 is MNHEY and CDR2 SMNVEV (reference sequence). This CDR3 is 15 amino acids long. V shed 3 bases and J shed 1 base, with 12 bases lying between them. CDR3 protein: CASSFLSTPNTEAFF. The DNA of the CDR3 is TGTGCCAGCAGTTTCTTGAGTACCCCGAACACTGAAGCTTTCTTT.

This chain links TRBV5-6 with TRBJ1-1; D is perhaps TRBD1 (6 bases). V was shortened by 2 bases and J by 0 bases, with 14 bases between the two germline ends. Germline CDR1 reads SGHDT; CDR2 reads YYEEEE. The CDR3 is made up of 16 amino acids. The CDR3 region has the DNA TGTGCCAGCAGCTTAGGGGGGGCCGGGCTGAACACTGAAGCTTTCTTT. Protein: CASSLGGAGLNTEAFF.

This chain links TRBV27 with TRBJ2-6; TRBD2 aligns across 15 bases. Losses at the gene ends were 8 bases for V and 1 base for J; bases not matched to a gene: 0. CDR3 length: 16 residues. Germline assignment: CDR1 MNHEY and CDR2 SMNVEV (reference sequence). The CDR3, as DNA: TGTGCCAGCGGGACTAGCGGGAGGTCTGGGGCCAACGTCCTGACTTTC. Translation gives CASGTSGRSGANVLTF.

J is TRBJ2-3 and V is TRBV2, with 11 bases fitting TRBD2. Unmatched junction bases numbered 9, after V lost 4 bases and J lost 3 bases. Germline CDR1 reads SNHLY; CDR2 reads FYNNEI. CDR3 length equals 17 residues. The CDR3 protein is CASSVIAGGPGTDTQYF. The CDR3 DNA is TGTGCCAGCAGTGTGATAGCGGGAGGGCCGGGGACAGATACGCAGTATTTT.

Remarks on this clone: The sample contains more than one DNA sequence encoding this CDR3. V usage is TRBV13 and J usage is TRBJ1-1; D is perhaps TRBD1 (6 bases). The CDR3 loop spans 15 amino acids. V was pared by 0 bases and J by 1 base, with 9 bases between. Germline V CDR1 and CDR2: PRHDT, FYEKMQ (reference sequence). The CDR3 protein is CASSLGGRGNTEAFF. The DNA for the CDR3 is TGTGCCAGCAGCTTAGGTGGCAGGGGGAACACTGAAGCTTTCTTT.

The chain recombines TRBV20-1 with TRBJ2-1; D is ambiguous. CDR1 DFQATT and CDR2 SNEGSKA come from the germline V gene (reference sequence). V was clipped by 5 bases and J by 8 bases, with 10 bases between them. The CDR3 is 11 amino acids. The CDR3 protein is CSAQEWDEQFF. The CDR3 DNA sequence: TGCAGTGCTCAAGAATGGGATGAGCAGTTCTTC.